Below, 20 T cell receptor beta chains from the same sample are listed, as sequenced in a study of early T cells in non-severe SARS-CoV-2 infection. TCRdb analysed the 5' RACE reads with MiXCR anew, one entry per CDR3 protein. This sample has 85,000 to 100,000 distinct CDR3 sequences, with roughly 11% found just once. Sequencing was performed on whole blood. The receptors here all came from an adult who was a healthcare worker with PCR-confirmed SARS-CoV-2 infection or an uninfected control (not recorded which).

This clonotype was detected many times. This rearrangement joins TRBV12-3 or TRBV12-4 to TRBJ2-7, with a tentative D call TRBD1 (5 bases). Trimming removed 5 bases from V and 0 bases from J, with 11 bases in between. CDR3 size: 14 residues. This CDR3 is CASSAPGISYEQYF. CDR3 nucleotide sequence: TGTGCCAGCAGTGCCCCAGGGATCTCCTACGAGCAGTACTTC.

The J gene is TRBJ2-4, the V gene TRBV7-2; 9 nucleotides line up with TRBD1. CDR1 and CDR2 (germline): SGHTA, FQGNSA. V dropped 6 bases and J dropped 4; count of bases not matched to a gene: 4. CDR3 length: 14 amino acids. The CDR3 nucleotides are TGTGCCAGCAGAATAGGACAGGGGAAAAACATTCAGTACTTC. It specifies CASRIGQGKNIQYF.

This clonotype was observed at least ten times. The chain is built from TRBV18 and TRBJ1-4, with unresolved D. The V end lost 3 bases, the J end lost 0 bases, and 5 bases lay between the germline ends. The CDR3 is 14 residues long. Germline V gene lookup returns CDR1 KGHSH and CDR2 LQKENI. The CDR3 sequence: CASSPSATNEKLFF. In DNA, the CDR3 is TGTGCCAGCTCACCGTCGGCAACTAATGAAAAACTGTTTTTT.

Regarding this clonotype: This sequence may be a read error, since a much larger clone differs from it by one base. This sequence joins TRBV5-8 and TRBJ2-5; possible D gene TRBD2, 6 bases. CDR3 length: 15 residues. Per germline, CDR1 SGHTS and CDR2 YDEGEE. CDR3 DNA: TGTGTCAGCAGCTCGGGGACTTTGTACCAAGAGACCCAGTACTTC. Protein: CVSSSGTLYQETQYF.

The V call is TRBV29-1, the J call TRBJ2-2; D is perhaps TRBD1 (6 bases). Germline CDR1 SQVTM, CDR2 ANQGSEA. Trimming pared 7 bases from V and 1 base from J, leaving 10 bases between. This CDR3 has 13 residues. CDR3 coding DNA: TGCAGCGGCGGACAGTTGAACACCGGGGAGCTGTTTTTT. This gives the protein CSGGQLNTGELFF.

The chain is built from TRBV11-2 and TRBJ2-3; 12 bases are shared with TRBD2. CDR1 is SGHAT, CDR2 FQNNGV, per germline. Trimming at V came to 4 bases and at J to 4 bases, leaving 3 bases not matched to a gene. This CDR3 is built from 15 residues. CDR3 loop: CASSSTSGRADTQYF. DNA for the CDR3: TGTGCCAGCAGCTCGACTAGCGGGAGAGCAGATACGCAGTATTTT. The entire variable domain, with the rest obtained from reference TRBV11-2 and TRBJ2-3, is as follows: EAGVAQSPRYKIIEKRQSVAFWCNPISGHATLYWYQQILGQGPKLLIQFQNNGVVDDSQLPKDRFSAERLKGVDSTLKIQPAKLEDSAVYLCASSSTSGRADTQYFGPGTRLTVL.

V usage is TRBV12-3 or TRBV12-4 and J usage is TRBJ1-1; D not resolved. The V gene lost 1 base and the J gene lost 4 bases, with 7 bases spanning the gap. The CDR3 length is 13 residues. CDR3 protein: CASSLVVGTEAFF. Here the CDR3 DNA reads TGTGCCAGCAGTTTAGTCGTGGGCACTGAAGCTTTCTTT.

This clonotype was found once. The rearrangement uses TRBV3-1 and TRBJ2-7; either TRBD1 or TRBD2 may fit D (5 bases each). Germline values: CDR1 LGHDT, CDR2 YNNKEL (reference sequence). Trimming took off 1 base at V and 13 bases at J, with 17 bases between the two ends. This CDR3 is 13 amino acids long. This CDR3 is CASSQGGTLPFYF. The CDR3 nucleotides are TGTGCCAGCAGCCAAGGTGGGACCCTCCCTTTCTACTTC.

This sequence joins TRBV5-6 and TRBJ1-5; D may be TRBD1 (6 bases). The CDR3 loop spans 14 amino acids. Germline V gene sequence: CDR1 SGHDT, CDR2 YYEEEE. Trimming cost V 4 bases and J 5 bases, with 13 bases left between them. This CDR3 reads CASSRRGAYQPQHF. CDR3 coding DNA: TGTGCCAGCAGCCGCCGGGGGGCATATCAGCCCCAGCATTTT. Full variable domain (outside the CDR3, taken from reference TRBV5-6 and TRBJ1-5): DAGVTQSPTHLIKTRGQQVTLRCSPKSGHDTVSWYQQALGQGPQFIFQYYEEEERQRGNFPDRFSGHQFPNYSSELNVNALLLGDSALYLCASSRRGAYQPQHFGDGTRLSIL.

This clonotype occurred a few times. The chain links TRBV5-1 to TRBJ1-2, with TRBD1 matching 7 bases. CDR1 is SGHRS and CDR2 is YFSETQ in the germline V gene. Trimming cost V 4 bases and J 4 bases; bases outside gene matches: 10. The CDR3 is 15 residues long. The CDR3 coding sequence is TGCGCCAGCAGCCCCGGACAGGACCGATTCTATGGCTACACCTTC. This encodes CASSPGQDRFYGYTF.

This chain joins TRBV7-8 and TRBJ1-4; 10 nucleotides line up with TRBD1. CDR1 is SGHVS, CDR2 FQNEAQ, per germline. The CDR3 runs 17 residues. The J segment lost 7 bases and the V segment lost 4 bases, leaving 12 bases of the junction unmatched. CDR3 loop: CASSYDAGTGVGEKLFF. DNA for the CDR3: TGTGCCAGCAGCTACGACGCCGGGACAGGGGTCGGTGAAAAACTGTTTTTT.

This clonotype occurred many times. The rearrangement joins TRBV5-1 to TRBJ1-2, with D possibly TRBD1 on 6 matching bases. The CDR3 sequence is 14 residues long. CDR1 and CDR2 (germline): SGHRS, YFSETQ. V was pared by 5 bases and J by 2 bases, with 13 bases between. The CDR3 is CASRPTTGNYGYTF. For the CDR3, the DNA is TGCGCCAGCAGACCGACGACAGGCAACTATGGCTACACCTTC.

This clonotype was seen only a few times. The chain has TRBV28 and TRBJ2-7, with a weak D call TRBD1 (7 bases). Germline V gene sequence: CDR1 MDHEN, CDR2 SYDVKM. V lost 2 bases and J lost 4, with 21 bases in between. The CDR3 is 17 residues long. CDR3 nucleotides: TGTGCCAGCAGTTTAACCCTTTTGGCGGGACAGATTTACGAGCAGTACTTC. Translation gives CASSLTLLAGQIYEQYF.

This clonotype occurred a few times. The chain combines TRBV7-9 with TRBJ2-7, with D possibly matching TRBD1 (6 bases). The CDR3 totals 12 residues. Germline V gene lookup returns CDR1 SEHNR and CDR2 FQNEAQ (reference sequence). Between the trimmed V and J ends, which lost 0 bases and 9 bases, there was a span of 9 bases. The CDR3 region has the DNA TGTGCCAGCAGCTTAGCGACAGGCTGGCAGTACTTC. Translation gives CASSLATGWQYF.

The V call is TRBV4-1, the J call TRBJ2-1, with 10 positions matching TRBD1. This CDR3 comprises 16 residues. CDR1 is MGHRA, CDR2 YSYEKL, per germline. J gave up 7 bases and V 1 base, and 7 bases lay outside the gene matches. The CDR3 DNA follows: TGCGCCAGCAGCCAAGTCCCGGGACAGGGGAGGAATGAGCAGTTCTTC. It codes for CASSQVPGQGRNEQFF.

This chain uses TRBV6-4 with TRBJ2-6, with no clear D. The CDR3 is 16 residues long. V lost 0 bases and J 1 base, leaving 7 bases between the germline ends. CDR1 is MRHNA and CDR2 is SNTAGT in the germline V gene. CDR3 nucleotides: TGTGCCAGCAGTGACTCGTACGGGTCTGGGGCCAACGTCCTGACTTTC. Translated: CASSDSYGSGANVLTF.

Many counts were recorded for this clonotype. V and J are TRBV29-1 and TRBJ1-1; no firm D call. The CDR3 consists of 12 residues. Germline CDR1 reads SQVTM; CDR2 reads ANQGSEA. Trimming removed 4 bases from V and 2 bases from J, with 8 bases in between. CDR3 nucleotides: TGCAGCGTTGGGGAGGTAAACACTGAAGCTTTCTTT. Translating gives CSVGEVNTEAFF.

Many counts were recorded for this clonotype. J is TRBJ2-1 and V is TRBV20-1; 16 bases agree with TRBD2. The CDR3 length is 16 residues. The V and J ends lost 4 bases and 12 bases, in that order; junction bases with no gene match: 12. Germline V gene lookup returns CDR1 DFQATT and CDR2 SNEGSKA (reference sequence). The DNA of the CDR3 is TGCAGTGCTACAGGACCGGGACTAGCGGGGGGGCCTCGGCAGTTCTTC. It translates to CSATGPGLAGGPRQFF.

This clonotype was seen only a few times. The chain couples TRBV7-2 to TRBJ1-6, with TRBD1 as a possible D gene (5 bases). The CDR3 runs 14 residues. Trimming removed 1 base at V and 14 bases at J, with 15 bases between. Germline V gene lookup returns CDR1 SGHTA and CDR2 FQGNSA. The CDR3 DNA is TGTGCCAGCAGCTTAGGAAGGCAGGGAGTAACCCTCCACTTT. Encoded protein: CASSLGRQGVTLHF. Combining the CDR3 with reference TRBV7-2 and TRBJ1-6 gives the whole variable domain GAGVSQSPSNKVTEKGKDVELRCDPISGHTALYWYRQSLGQGLEFLIYFQGNSAPDKSGLPSDRFSAERTGGSVSTLTIQRTQQEDSAVYLCASSLGRQGVTLHFGNGTRLTVT.

This clonotype was detected many times. The chain uses TRBV28 and TRBJ2-7; no clear D. The CDR3 totals 12 residues. The germline V gene has CDR1 MDHEN and CDR2 SYDVKM. Trimming stripped 5 bases from V and 6 bases from J, with 11 bases between. The CDR3 loop reads CASSPASFEQYF. CDR3 in DNA: TGTGCCAGCAGTCCAGCCTCGTTCGAGCAGTACTTC. Full variable domain (missing parts from reference TRBV28 and TRBJ2-7): DVKVTQSSRYLVKRTGEKVFLECVQDMDHENMFWYRQDPGLGLRLIYFSYDVKMKEKGDIPEGYSVSREKKERFSLILESASTNQTSMYLCASSPASFEQYFGPGTRLTVT.